The clone carrying this TCR beta chain is termed medium-sized. Its specificity is not known. This entry is derived from a study of T and B cells in COVID-19 patients. At the level of the study: The recovered cohort's median age was about 36 years, versus around 70 years in active infection. Critical illness requiring mechanical ventilation or extracorporeal membrane oxygenation affected three fifths of the roughly 20 active-infection patients. Broader study findings: In COVID-19 patients, T cell receptor beta variable and joining gene use was reportedly strongly skewed.

From blood, roughly 220-550 ng of genomic DNA served as TRB template. BIOMED2 TRB-A/B primer pools were used in multiplex TRB PCR. TCRdb called the multiplex PCR reads again in MiXCR, with one record for every CDR3 protein. The sample lists fewer than 15,000 distinct CDR3 sequences, around 30% occurring once. The V end was cut by 4 bases, the J end by 10 bases, with 17 bases between. Looked up from germline, CDR1 is LNHDA and CDR2 is SQIVND (reference sequence). CDR3 size: 14 residues. The sample comprised blood. V gene TRBV19 combines with J gene TRBJ2-1, with a tentative D call TRBD2 (5 bases). This TCR derives from a human donor who had recovered from COVID-19. The CDR3: CASSTQEGMGEQFF. CDR3 nucleotide sequence: TGTGCCAGTAGTACCCAAGAGGGAATGGGCGAGCAGTTCTTC.